This T cell receptor beta chain was sequenced in a study of OX40 agonist ivuxolimab in advanced cancers. Losses at the gene ends were 4 bases for V and 0 bases for J; bases not matched to a gene: 5. CDR3 length: 15 residues. Germline lookup yields CDR1 LGHNA and CDR2 YSLEER. Assay: immunoSEQ multiplex PCR; the TCRdb copy retains only in-frame clones and omits some. The sample has under 100,000 clones, over 80% seen once. About this clone: Antigen specificity is unknown.

Study results and caveats: Antigens targeted by the expanded peripheral T cells were not determined.

V and J are TRBV4-3 and TRBJ2-5, with TRBD1 identical over 7 bases. The starting material was CD4+ or CD8+ T cells sorted from blood, obtained in a trial of the OX40 agonist ivuxolimab. The sequence was collected from an adult with an advanced solid tumor such as melanoma, head and neck, liver or kidney cancer. CDR3 coding DNA: TGCGCCAGCAGCCCCATGGGGACAGACCAAGAGACCCAGTACTTC. The encoded protein is CASSPMGTDQETQYF.